These T cell receptor beta chains were read from a single sample in a study of shared clonotypes between healthy human individuals. The method was immunoSEQ multiplex PCR; TCRdb's version includes in-frame clones alone and lacks a portion of them. This repertoire shows millions of clones, more than 85% found once; its top ten account for 0.35% to 0.45%. Sequencing was carried out using naive CD4+ T cells from PBMCs. Receptor source: a man aged 18 to 35 in good health. Some clones in this sample may be carry-over from other donors' samples. Each CDR3 is given with its conserved first and last residue. A D gene is named only where the DNA matches it firmly. Clone size appears in some rows only: once, few, many, or a class for an expanded clone.

clone size	V gene	D gene	J gene	CDR3 DNA	CDR3 protein
.	TRBV30	TRBD2	TRBJ2-1	TGTGCCTGGAGTGGTTGGCTAGCGGGAGTCTACAATGAGCAGTTCTTC	CAWSGWLAGVYNEQFF
.	TRBV29-1	TRBD1	TRBJ1-3	TGCAGCGTTGAAAGACAGGGTGGCACCATATATTTT	CSVERQGGTIYF
few	TRBV30	.	TRBJ1-1	TGTGCCTGGAGTAGAAGACCGAACACTGAAGCTTTCTTT	CAWSRRPNTEAFF
.	TRBV15	.	TRBJ1-1	TGTGCCACCAGCAGCGGGATGAACACTGAAGCTTTCTTT	CATSSGMNTEAFF
.	TRBV5-1	TRBD1	TRBJ2-4	TGCGCCAGCAGCTTGGTTTACAGGGGAAGCAAAAACATTCAGTACTTC	CASSLVYRGSKNIQYF
few	TRBV14	.	TRBJ1-1	TGTGCCAGCAGACCCCACAGCGCGAACACTGAAGCTTTCTTT	CASRPHSANTEAFF
.	TRBV6-1	TRBD1	TRBJ1-1	TGTGCCAGCAGGGACAGGGGGCTCTCTGAAGCTTTCTTT	CASRDRGLSEAFF
.	TRBV7-9	.	TRBJ2-5	TGTGCCAGCAGCGCAAACCGTGCGGGGGCCCCAGCAGAGACCCAGTACTTC	CASSANRAGAPAETQYF
.	TRBV5-6	.	TRBJ1-3	TGTGCCAGCAGACCTAGGGGGGTCACTGGAAACACCATATATTTT	CASRPRGVTGNTIYF
.	TRBV30	.	TRBJ2-3	TGTGCCTGGAGTGTTGGGATTAGCACAGATACGCAGTATTTT	CAWSVGISTDTQYF
.	TRBV25-1	TRBD2	TRBJ2-1	TGTGCCAGCAGTGGGAGCGGGAGAGGCAATGAGCAGTTCTTC	CASSGSGRGNEQFF
.	TRBV7-6	TRBD1	TRBJ2-2	TGTGCCAGCAGCAGGACAGGGAACACCGGGGAGCTGTTTTTT	CASSRTGNTGELFF
.	TRBV2	TRBD2	TRBJ2-3	TGTGCCAGCATGGGCGGGAGAGATACGCAGTATTTT	CASMGGRDTQYF
.	TRBV4-1	TRBD2	TRBJ2-2	TGCGCCAGCAGCCAAGCCCCCCCCTCTAGCGGGCGCTACACCGGGGAGCTGTTTTTT	CASSQAPPSSGRYTGELFF
.	TRBV4-1	TRBD2	TRBJ2-1	TGCGCCAGCAGCCAAGATTCGGGACTATCCTACAATGAGCAGTTCTTC	CASSQDSGLSYNEQFF
.	TRBV28	.	TRBJ2-2	TGTGCCAGCAGTTTTGGGGGGAACACCGGGGAGCTGTTTTTT	CASSFGGNTGELFF
.	TRBV9	TRBD2	TRBJ2-3	TGTGCCAGCAGCGTAGTTCCAGCGGGGGACACAGATACGCAGTATTTT	CASSVVPAGDTDTQYF
.	TRBV10-1	.	TRBJ1-2	TGCGCCAGCAGTGTAGGGAGAAACTATGGCTACACCTTC	CASSVGRNYGYTF
.	TRBV7-2	TRBD2	TRBJ2-5	TGTGCCAGCAGCTTAAGGAGGGGCGGGAGGTCGGGGGAGACCCAGTACTTC	CASSLRRGGRSGETQYF
.	TRBV6-5	.	TRBJ2-7	TGTGCCAGCAGCCGTTTCCCAAGCTCCTACGAGCAGTACTTC	CASSRFPSSYEQYF
.	TRBV10-1	.	TRBJ2-5	TGCGCCAGCAGTGAGTCCCCAGGGGGGGAGACCCAGTACTTC	CASSESPGGETQYF
.	TRBV18	.	TRBJ2-7	TGTGCCAGCTCTCCCGGGACGAAGGACGAGCAGTACTTC	CASSPGTKDEQYF
.	TRBV6-6	TRBD1	TRBJ1-3	TGTGCCAGCAGCGACAGGGCGAACTCTGGAAACACCATATATTTT	CASSDRANSGNTIYF
once	TRBV10-3	TRBD2	TRBJ2-1	TGTGCCATCAGTGAGTCCGAAGGACTAGCGCTTAACAATGAGCAGTTCTTC	CAISESEGLALNNEQFF
.	TRBV7-9	TRBD2	TRBJ2-5	TGTGCCAGCAGCTTCACCTCCTCTAGCGGGCGAGAGACCCAGTACTTC	CASSFTSSSGRETQYF
.	TRBV9	.	TRBJ2-2	TGTGCCAGCAGCTTTCGGACGGGAAGCACCGGGGAGCTGTTTTTT	CASSFRTGSTGELFF
.	TRBV27	.	TRBJ2-7	TGTGCCAGCAGTTTACAGGCGGTATCCTACGAGCAGTACTTC	CASSLQAVSYEQYF
.	TRBV19	.	TRBJ1-5	TGTGCCAGTAGTTCCGGGGCTGTGGGGGTGCAGCCCCAGCATTTT	CASSSGAVGVQPQHF